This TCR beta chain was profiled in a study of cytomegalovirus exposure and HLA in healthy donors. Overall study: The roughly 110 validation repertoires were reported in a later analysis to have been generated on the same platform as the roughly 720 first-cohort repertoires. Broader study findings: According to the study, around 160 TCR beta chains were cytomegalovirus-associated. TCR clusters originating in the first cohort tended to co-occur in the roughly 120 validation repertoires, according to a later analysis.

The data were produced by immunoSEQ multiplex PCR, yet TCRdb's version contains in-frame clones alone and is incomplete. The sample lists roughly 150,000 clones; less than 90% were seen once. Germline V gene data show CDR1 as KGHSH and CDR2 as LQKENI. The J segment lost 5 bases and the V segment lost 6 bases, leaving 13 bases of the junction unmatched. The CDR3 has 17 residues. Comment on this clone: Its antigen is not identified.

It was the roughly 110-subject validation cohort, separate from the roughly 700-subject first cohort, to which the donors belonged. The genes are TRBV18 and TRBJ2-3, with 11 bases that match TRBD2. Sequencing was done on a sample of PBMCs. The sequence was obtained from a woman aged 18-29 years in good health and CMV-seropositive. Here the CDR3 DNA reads TGTGCCAGCTCCTACGACCGGACTAGCGGGTTCAAAGATACGCAGTATTTT. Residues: CASSYDRTSGFKDTQYF.